Each of the 5 T cell receptor beta chains below was sequenced from the same sample in a study of shared clonotypes between healthy human individuals. Assay: immunoSEQ multiplex PCR; the TCRdb copy retains only in-frame clones and omits some. The data contain 2.3 million or so clones, approximately 95% of them singletons. Sequencing used naive CD4+ T cells from PBMCs. Noted subset: CD45RA+ positively selected. Receptors were obtained from a man younger than 35 in good health. Some clones in this sample may be carry-over from other donors' samples.

J is TRBJ2-2 and V is TRBV5-1; 7 bases map to TRBD1. The CDR3 loop spans 15 amino acids. With 7 bases clipped from V and 4 bases from J, the junction kept 10 bases outside the gene matches. CDR1 is SGHRS and CDR2 is YFSETQ in the germline V gene. The CDR3 DNA follows: TGCGCCAGCCGAATCTCACAGGGGAGCACCGGGGAGCTGTTTTTT. Translation: CASRISQGSTGELFF.

This chain connects TRBV7-9 to TRBJ1-5; 8 nucleotides agree with TRBD1. The CDR3 runs to 18 residues. The germline V gene encodes CDR1 SEHNR and CDR2 FQNEAQ (reference sequence). J was trimmed by 0 bases and V by 5 bases; bases with no gene match: 12. The DNA for the CDR3 is TGTGCCAGCAGCAAAGGGACAGGAAGGGGCTATAGCAATCAGCCCCAGCATTTT. Encoded protein: CASSKGTGRGYSNQPQHF.

This chain joins TRBV10-3 and TRBJ1-2; 8 nucleotides align to TRBD1. This CDR3 is built from 11 residues. V shed 9 bases, J shed 5 bases, and the junction held 2 bases outside the gene matches. CDR1 ENHRY and CDR2 SYGVKD come from the germline V gene. Written as DNA, the CDR3 is TGTGCCATAACAGGGGGGTATGGCTACACCTTC. Its protein is CAITGGYGYTF.

The chain couples TRBV21-1 to TRBJ1-5; no DNA check was done on the table's D call, TRBD1. TRBV21-1 is a recognized pseudogene. This CDR3 has 13 residues. CDR3 sequence reads: CASQHKGPQPQHF. The CDR3 coding sequence is TGTGCCAGCCAGCACAAGGGGCCTCAGCCCCAGCATTTT.

This rearrangement joins TRBV27 to TRBJ2-6; D is possibly TRBD1 (5 bases). Per the germline V gene, CDR1 is MNHEY and CDR2 is SMNVEV (reference sequence). V was pared by 1 base and J by 4 bases, with 14 bases between. The CDR3 totals 17 residues. DNA for the CDR3: TGTGCCAGCAGTTTATACGGGCAGGGCGCAGGGGCCAACGTCCTGACTTTC. Protein product: CASSLYGQGAGANVLTF.